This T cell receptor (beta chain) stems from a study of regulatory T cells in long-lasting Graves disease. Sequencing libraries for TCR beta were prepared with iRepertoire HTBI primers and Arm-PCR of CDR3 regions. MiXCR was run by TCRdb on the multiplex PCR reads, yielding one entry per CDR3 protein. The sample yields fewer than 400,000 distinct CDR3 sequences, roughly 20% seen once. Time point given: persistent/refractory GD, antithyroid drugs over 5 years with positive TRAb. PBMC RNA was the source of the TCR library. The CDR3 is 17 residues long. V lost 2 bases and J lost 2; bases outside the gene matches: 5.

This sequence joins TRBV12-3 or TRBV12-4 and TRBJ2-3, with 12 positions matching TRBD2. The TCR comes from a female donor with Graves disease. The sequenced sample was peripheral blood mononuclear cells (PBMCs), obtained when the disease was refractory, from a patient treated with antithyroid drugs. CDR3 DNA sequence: TGTGCCAGCAGTTTATCCGGGACTAGCGGGCTCACAGATACGCAGTATTTT. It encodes CASSLSGTSGLTDTQYF.